This T cell receptor beta chain was sequenced in a study of control samples from healthy donors and cancer patients (TCRdb year 2020). A remark on this clone: It lacks a known antigen. Base-call qualities are not available, and no considerably larger clone is one nucleotide away.

Library prep was done by the immunoSEQ multiplex PCR assay. In TCRdb, the immuneACCESS table is reduced to in-frame sequences with V and J assigned. These tables do not hold every clone; where another copy was compared, an unresolved V gene accounts for under half, and the others remain unexplained. Counted in this sample were 150,000 to 200,000 clones; approximately 94% of them appeared once. The ten biggest clones cover around 1.5% of the sample. The germline V gene sets CDR1 to MNHEY and CDR2 to SVGEGT. Taken from cysteine to phenylalanine, the CDR3 has 17 residues. Only the CDR3 DNA is retained, 51 bases long and in frame from the first base. Between the V and J ends, shortened by 1 base and 6 bases respectively, the junction contains 19 bases.

The sequence was obtained from a woman between 18 and 29 years old in good health. Sequenced material: blood. The V and J segments used are TRBV6-2 or TRBV6-3 and TRBJ1-5; the D gene remains uncertain. The DNA sequence is TGTGCCAGCAGTTACTTAATCGGGCAGGACGAGGGTCAGCCCCAGCATTTT. The resulting protein is CASSYLIGQDEGQPQHF.